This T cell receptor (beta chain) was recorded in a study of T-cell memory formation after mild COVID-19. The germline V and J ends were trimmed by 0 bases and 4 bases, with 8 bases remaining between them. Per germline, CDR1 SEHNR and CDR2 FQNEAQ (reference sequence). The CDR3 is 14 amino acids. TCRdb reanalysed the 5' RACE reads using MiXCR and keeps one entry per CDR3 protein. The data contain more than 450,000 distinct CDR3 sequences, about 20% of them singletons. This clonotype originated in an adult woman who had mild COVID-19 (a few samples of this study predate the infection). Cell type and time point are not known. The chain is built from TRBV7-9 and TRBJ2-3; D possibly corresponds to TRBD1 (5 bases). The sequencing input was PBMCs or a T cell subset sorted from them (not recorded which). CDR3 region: CASSLAVRADTQYF. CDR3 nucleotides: TGTGCCAGCAGCTTAGCGGTCAGGGCAGATACGCAGTATTTT.